The 8 T cell receptor beta chains below all came from one sample that was sequenced in a study of memory CD4+ T cells and cytomegalovirus serostatus. The repertoire was sequenced with immunoSEQ multiplex PCR; TCRdb's copy has only in-frame clones and lacks some. The data hold tens of thousands of clones, with around 82% observed a single time. Single viable CD3+CD4+CD8-CD45RO+ cells were sorted as the memory CD4+ T cells. Sequences were obtained from memory CD4+ T cells from blood. Source of these receptors: an adult in good health and CMV-seronegative.

This chain links TRBV2 with TRBJ2-2; no reliable D call. Germline V gene sequence: CDR1 SNHLY, CDR2 FYNNEI. This CDR3 has 14 residues. Trimming cost V 7 bases and J 1 base, with 10 bases left between them. In nucleotides, the CDR3 is TGTGCCAGCAAAGTTAACCTGAACACCGGGGAGCTGTTTTTT. Its translation: CASKVNLNTGELFF. Full variable domain (rest looked up from reference TRBV2 and TRBJ2-2): EPEVTQTPSHQVTQMGQEVILRCVPISNHLYFYWYRQILGQKVEFLVSFYNNEISEKSEIFDDQFSVERPDGSNFTLKIRSTKLEDSAMYFCASKVNLNTGELFFGEGSRLTVL.

The gene calls are TRBV18 and TRBJ1-5; 8 bases line up with TRBD1. Looked up from germline, CDR1 is KGHSH and CDR2 is LQKENI. Trimming cost V 4 bases and J 4 bases; bases outside gene matches: 6. The CDR3 is 15 residues long. This CDR3 reads CASSLWTGTNQPQHF. The CDR3 DNA reads as TGTGCCAGCTCACTTTGGACAGGGACTAATCAGCCCCAGCATTTT.

The chain is built from TRBV18 and TRBJ1-1; D gene ambiguous. The germline gives CDR1 KGHSH, CDR2 LQKENI. The CDR3 has 14 residues. V lost 3 bases and J lost 5, with 13 bases in between. The CDR3: CASSPGIFGTEAFF. The CDR3 coding sequence is TGTGCCAGCTCACCGGGCATCTTCGGGACTGAAGCTTTCTTT.

This clone was counted once. The V and J genes are TRBV5-8 and TRBJ2-3, with 10 positions matching TRBD1. CDR3 size: 15 residues. CDR1 and CDR2 from the germline V gene are SGHTS and YDEGEE. V trimming: 5 bases; J trimming: 6 bases; junction bases outside the gene matches: 9. CDR3 coding DNA: TGTGCCAGCAGGAAAACCGGGACAGGGGCCGATACGCAGTATTTT. It codes for CASRKTGTGADTQYF.

Here the CDR3 reads CASSLSGGNQPQHF. The CDR3 nucleotides read TGTGCCAGCAGCTTATCAGGGGGCAATCAGCCCCAGCATTTT. The chain recombines TRBV7-9 with TRBJ1-5; D might be TRBD1 (6 bases). The germline V gene has CDR1 SEHNR and CDR2 FQNEAQ (reference sequence). The length of the CDR3 is 14 residues. V dropped 2 bases and J dropped 2 bases, with 7 bases sitting between them.

This clone was observed a handful of times. This rearrangement joins TRBV18 to TRBJ1-4; D gene uncertain. The germline CDR1 and CDR2 sequences are KGHSH and LQKENI. V dropped 5 bases and J dropped 8 bases, with 18 bases sitting between them. There are 15 residues in the CDR3. CDR3 DNA sequence: TGTGCCAGCTCATCACAGTCCTTTCACCTCGAAAAACTGTTTTTT. Amino acid sequence: CASSSQSFHLEKLFF.

The chain employs TRBV13 and TRBJ1-2; the D gene is possibly TRBD1 (5 bases). V was clipped by 5 bases and J by 12 bases, with 19 bases between them. The CDR3 has 13 residues. Germline-derived CDR1 and CDR2 are PRHDT and FYEKMQ (reference sequence). The CDR3 loop reads CASSPHLWQGHTF. DNA for the CDR3: TGTGCCAGCAGCCCCCACCTTTGGCAGGGTCACACCTTC.

V and J are TRBV6-6 and TRBJ1-4; possibly TRBD1 for D (6 bases). The CDR3 is 15 residues long. Germline V gene lookup returns CDR1 MNHNY and CDR2 SVGAGI (reference sequence). The V end was cut by 4 bases, the J end by 1 base, with 10 bases between. This chain's CDR3 is CASSWQGRTNEKLFF. CDR3 nucleotides: TGTGCCAGCAGTTGGCAGGGGAGAACTAATGAAAAACTGTTTTTT.